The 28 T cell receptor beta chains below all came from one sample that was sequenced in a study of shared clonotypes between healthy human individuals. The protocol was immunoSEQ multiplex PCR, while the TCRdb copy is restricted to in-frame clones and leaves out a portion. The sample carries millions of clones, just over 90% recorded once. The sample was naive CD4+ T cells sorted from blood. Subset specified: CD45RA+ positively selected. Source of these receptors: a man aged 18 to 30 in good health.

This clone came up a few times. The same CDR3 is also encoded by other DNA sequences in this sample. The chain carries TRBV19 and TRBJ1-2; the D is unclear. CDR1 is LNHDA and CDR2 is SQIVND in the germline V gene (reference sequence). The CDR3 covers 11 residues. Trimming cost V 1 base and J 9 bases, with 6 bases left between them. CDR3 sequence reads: CASSIGESYTF. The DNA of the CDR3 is TGTGCCAGTAGTATAGGGGAGAGCTACACCTTC.

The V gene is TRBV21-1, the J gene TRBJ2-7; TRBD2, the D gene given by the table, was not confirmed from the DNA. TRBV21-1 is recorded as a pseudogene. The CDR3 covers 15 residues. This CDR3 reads CASSKRPGGSYEQYF. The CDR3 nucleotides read TGTGCCAGCAGCAAAAGGCCGGGAGGGTCCTACGAGCAGTACTTC.

The CDR3 loop reads CASSLLPGVEQFF. In DNA form, the CDR3 reads TGCGCCAGCAGCCTTTTACCGGGGGTTGAGCAGTTCTTC. The chain recombines TRBV4-1 with TRBJ2-1; D may be TRBD2 (6 bases). This CDR3 contains 13 residues. V gave up 4 bases and J gave up 9 bases, with 13 bases separating them. Germline CDR1 reads MGHRA; CDR2 reads YSYEKL.

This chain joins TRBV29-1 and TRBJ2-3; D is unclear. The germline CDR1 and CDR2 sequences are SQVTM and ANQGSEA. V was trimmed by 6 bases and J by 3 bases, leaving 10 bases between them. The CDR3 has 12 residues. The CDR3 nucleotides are TGCAGCGTGGCCTCCGGGACAGATACGCAGTATTTT. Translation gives CSVASGTDTQYF.

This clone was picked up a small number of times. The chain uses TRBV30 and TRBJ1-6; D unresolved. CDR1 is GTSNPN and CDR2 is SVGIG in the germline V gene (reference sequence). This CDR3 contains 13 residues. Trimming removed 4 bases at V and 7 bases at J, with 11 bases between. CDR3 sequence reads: CAWTGQVNSPLHF. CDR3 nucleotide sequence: TGTGCCTGGACGGGCCAGGTAAATTCACCCCTCCACTTT. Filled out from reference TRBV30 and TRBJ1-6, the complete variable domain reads SQTIHQWPATLVQPVGSPLSLECTVEGTSNPNLYWYRQAAGRGLQLLFYSVGIGQISSEVPQNLSASRPQDRQFILSSKKLLLSDSGFYLCAWTGQVNSPLHFGNGTRLTVT.

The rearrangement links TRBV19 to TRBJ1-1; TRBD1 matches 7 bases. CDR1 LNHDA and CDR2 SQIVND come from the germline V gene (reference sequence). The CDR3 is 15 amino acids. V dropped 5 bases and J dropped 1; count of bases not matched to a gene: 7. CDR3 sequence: CASSFHRGRNTEAFF. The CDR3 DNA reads TGTGCCAGTAGTTTCCACAGGGGCCGGAACACTGAAGCTTTCTTT.

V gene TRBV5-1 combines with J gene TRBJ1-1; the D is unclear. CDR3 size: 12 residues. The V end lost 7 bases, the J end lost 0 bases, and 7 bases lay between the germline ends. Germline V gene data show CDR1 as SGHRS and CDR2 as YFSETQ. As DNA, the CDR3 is TGCGCCAGCGGGCATGTGAACACTGAAGCTTTCTTT. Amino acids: CASGHVNTEAFF.

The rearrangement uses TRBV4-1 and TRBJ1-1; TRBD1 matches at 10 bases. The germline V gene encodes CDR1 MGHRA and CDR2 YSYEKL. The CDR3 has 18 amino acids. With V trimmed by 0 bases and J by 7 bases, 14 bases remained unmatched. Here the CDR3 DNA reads TGCGCCAGCAGCCAAGAGGGTGGCGGGACAGGGGCTCGCGGTGAAGCTTTCTTT. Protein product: CASSQEGGGTGARGEAFF.

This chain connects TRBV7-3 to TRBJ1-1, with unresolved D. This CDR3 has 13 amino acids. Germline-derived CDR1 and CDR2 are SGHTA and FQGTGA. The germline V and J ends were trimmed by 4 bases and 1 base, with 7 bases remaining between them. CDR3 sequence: CASSSETNTEAFF. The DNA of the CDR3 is TGTGCCAGCAGCTCAGAGACGAACACTGAAGCTTTCTTT.

Here the CDR3 DNA reads TGTGCCAGTAGTGGACAGGGGTTCGGTCCCCAGCATTTT. Amino acids: CASSGQGFGPQHF. The chain joins TRBV19 to TRBJ1-5; 9 positions agree with TRBD1. After removal of 5 bases from V and 10 bases from J, the junction contained 6 bases not matched to a gene. Germline CDR1 LNHDA, CDR2 SQIVND (reference sequence). The CDR3 totals 13 residues.

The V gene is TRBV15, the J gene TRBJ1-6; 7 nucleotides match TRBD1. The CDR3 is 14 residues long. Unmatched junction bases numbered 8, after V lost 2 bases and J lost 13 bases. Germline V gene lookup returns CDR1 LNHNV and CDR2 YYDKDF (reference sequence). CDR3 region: CATSRTGAPFPLHF. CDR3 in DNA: TGTGCCACCAGCAGAACAGGGGCCCCATTCCCCCTCCACTTT.

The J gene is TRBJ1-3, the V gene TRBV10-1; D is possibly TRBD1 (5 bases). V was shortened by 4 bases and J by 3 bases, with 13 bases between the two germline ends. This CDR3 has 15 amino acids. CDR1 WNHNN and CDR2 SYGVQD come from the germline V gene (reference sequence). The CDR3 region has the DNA TGCGCCAGCAGTGCGGGACCGGCGGGTGGAAACACCATATATTTT. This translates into CASSAGPAGGNTIYF.

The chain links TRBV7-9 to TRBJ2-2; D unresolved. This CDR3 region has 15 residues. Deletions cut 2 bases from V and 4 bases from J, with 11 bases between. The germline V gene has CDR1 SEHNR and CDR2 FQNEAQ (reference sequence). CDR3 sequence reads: CASSLTQKGTGELFF. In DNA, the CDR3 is TGTGCCAGCAGCTTAACACAGAAAGGCACCGGGGAGCTGTTTTTT.

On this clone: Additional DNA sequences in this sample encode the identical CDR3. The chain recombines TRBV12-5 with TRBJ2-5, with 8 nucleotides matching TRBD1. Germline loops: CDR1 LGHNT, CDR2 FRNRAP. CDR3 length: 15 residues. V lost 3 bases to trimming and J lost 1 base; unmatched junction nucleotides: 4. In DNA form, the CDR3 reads TGTGCTAGTGGTTTTGGAACAGGGGGCCAAGAGACCCAGTACTTC. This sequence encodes CASGFGTGGQETQYF.

CDR3 sequence reads: CASSPNSNSPLHF. CDR3 coding DNA: TGTGCCAGCAGCCCCAACAGTAATTCACCCCTCCACTTT. This chain links TRBV11-2 with TRBJ1-6; D is undetermined. Trimming removed 5 bases at V and 6 bases at J, with 8 bases between. The germline V gene has CDR1 SGHAT and CDR2 FQNNGV. The CDR3 length is 13 residues.

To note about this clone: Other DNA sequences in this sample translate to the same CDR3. CDR3 nucleotides: TGTGCCAGCAGCGTAGTGGGGAACTCCTACAATGAGCAGTTCTTC. As protein: CASSVVGNSYNEQFF. This chain uses TRBV9 with TRBJ2-1, with D unclear. V lost 0 bases to trimming and J lost 0 bases, with 7 bases between them. CDR1 is SGDLS, CDR2 YYNGEE, per germline. The CDR3 loop spans 15 amino acids.

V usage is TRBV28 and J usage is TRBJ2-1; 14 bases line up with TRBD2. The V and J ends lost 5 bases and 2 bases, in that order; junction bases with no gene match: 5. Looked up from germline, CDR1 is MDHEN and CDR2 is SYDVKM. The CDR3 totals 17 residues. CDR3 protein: CASSGAGLAGAYNEQFF. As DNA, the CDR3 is TGTGCCAGCAGTGGGGCGGGACTAGCGGGGGCCTACAATGAGCAGTTCTTC.

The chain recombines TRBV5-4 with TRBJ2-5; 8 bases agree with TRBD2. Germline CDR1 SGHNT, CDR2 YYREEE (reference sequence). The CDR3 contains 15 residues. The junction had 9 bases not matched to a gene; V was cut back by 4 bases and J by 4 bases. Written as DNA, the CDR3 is TGTGCCAGCAGCCCCCGGGGGGGACCCGCAGAGACCCAGTACTTC. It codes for CASSPRGGPAETQYF.

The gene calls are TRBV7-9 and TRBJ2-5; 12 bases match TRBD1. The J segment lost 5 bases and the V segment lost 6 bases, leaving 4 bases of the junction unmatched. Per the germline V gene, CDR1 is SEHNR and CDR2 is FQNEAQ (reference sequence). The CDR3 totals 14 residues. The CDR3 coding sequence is TGTGCCAGCAGTGGGACAGGGGGCTGGGAGACCCAGTACTTC. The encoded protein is CASSGTGGWETQYF.

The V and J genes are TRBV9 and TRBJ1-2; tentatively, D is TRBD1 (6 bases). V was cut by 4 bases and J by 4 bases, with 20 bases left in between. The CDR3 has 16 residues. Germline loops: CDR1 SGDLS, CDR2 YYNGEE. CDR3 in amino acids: CASSLTLKTGLYGYTF. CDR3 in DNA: TGTGCCAGCAGCCTCACCTTAAAGACAGGTCTCTATGGCTACACCTTC.

CDR3 coding DNA: TGTGCCAGCAACATTCGTCCCAAGGGCAGCCATACGCAGTATTTT. It encodes CASNIRPKGSHTQYF. The genes are TRBV5-8 and TRBJ2-3; no reliable D call. The CDR3 has 15 amino acids. Germline CDR1 and CDR2: SGHTS and YDEGEE. Deletions cut 6 bases from V and 7 bases from J, with 21 bases between.

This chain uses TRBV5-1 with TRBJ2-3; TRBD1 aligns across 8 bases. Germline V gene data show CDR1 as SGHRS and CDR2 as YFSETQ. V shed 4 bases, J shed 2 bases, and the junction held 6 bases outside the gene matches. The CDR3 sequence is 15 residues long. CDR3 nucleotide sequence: TGCGCCAGCAGCATGGACAGGGCCCTCACAGATACGCAGTATTTT. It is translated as CASSMDRALTDTQYF.

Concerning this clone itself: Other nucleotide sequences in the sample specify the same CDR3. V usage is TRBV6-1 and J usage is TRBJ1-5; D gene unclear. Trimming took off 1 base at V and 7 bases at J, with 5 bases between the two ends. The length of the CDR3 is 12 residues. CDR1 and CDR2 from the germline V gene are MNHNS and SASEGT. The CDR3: CASSEGGQPQHF. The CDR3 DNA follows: TGTGCCAGCAGTGAAGGCGGGCAGCCCCAGCATTTT.

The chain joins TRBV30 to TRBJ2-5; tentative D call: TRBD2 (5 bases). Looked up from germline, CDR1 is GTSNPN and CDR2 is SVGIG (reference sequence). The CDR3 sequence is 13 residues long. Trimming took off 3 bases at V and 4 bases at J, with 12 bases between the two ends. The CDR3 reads CAWSPGERETQYF. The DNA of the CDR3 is TGTGCCTGGAGCCCCGGGGAGAGAGAGACCCAGTACTTC.

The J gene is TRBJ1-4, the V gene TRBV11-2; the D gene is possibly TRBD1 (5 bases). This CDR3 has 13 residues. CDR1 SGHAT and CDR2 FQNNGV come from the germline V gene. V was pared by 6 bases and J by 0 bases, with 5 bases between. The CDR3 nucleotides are TGTGCCAGCAGACAGGCAACTAATGAAAAACTGTTTTTT. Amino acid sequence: CASRQATNEKLFF.

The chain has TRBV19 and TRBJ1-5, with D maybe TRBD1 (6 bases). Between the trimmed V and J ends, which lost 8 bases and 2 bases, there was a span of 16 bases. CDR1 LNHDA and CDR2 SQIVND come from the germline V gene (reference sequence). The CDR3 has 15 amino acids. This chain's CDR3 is CASGTGKLGNQPQHF. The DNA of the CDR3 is TGTGCCAGTGGTACAGGGAAACTGGGCAATCAGCCCCAGCATTTT.

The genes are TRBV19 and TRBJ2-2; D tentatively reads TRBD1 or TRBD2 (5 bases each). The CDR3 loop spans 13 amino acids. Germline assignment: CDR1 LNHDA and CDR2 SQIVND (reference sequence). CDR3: CATVGLGPGELFF. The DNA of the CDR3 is TGTGCGACAGTAGGACTGGGACCGGGGGAGCTGTTTTTT.

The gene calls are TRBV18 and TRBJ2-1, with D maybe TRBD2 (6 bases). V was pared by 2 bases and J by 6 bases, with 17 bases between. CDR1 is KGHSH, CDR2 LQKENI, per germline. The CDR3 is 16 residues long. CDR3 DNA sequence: TGTGCCAGCTCACCAGTTAGCGGAAAGTGGCCCAATGAGCAGTTCTTC. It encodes CASSPVSGKWPNEQFF.